The sequence of this T cell receptor (beta chain) was determined in a study of OX40 agonist ivuxolimab in advanced cancers. The cohort excluded patients with autoimmune disease history or systemic immunosuppression. Measured with immunoSEQ multiplex PCR; TCRdb has only the in-frame clones, and not every one. The sample shows 50,000 to 55,000 clones, approximately 80% of them seen only once. This sequence was found in an adult with an advanced solid tumor such as melanoma, head and neck, liver or kidney cancer. The specimen was CD4+ or CD8+ T cells sorted from blood, collected in a trial of the OX40 agonist ivuxolimab.

The CDR3 DNA is TGTGCCAGCAGCTTAGGCGGGGGGGCGGATGAGCAGTTCTTC. Residues: CASSLGGGADEQFF. The chain uses TRBV11-3 and TRBJ2-1; 9 bases align to TRBD2. CDR3 size: 14 residues. With 1 base clipped from V and 8 bases from J, the junction kept 3 bases outside the gene matches. Germline CDR1 and CDR2: SGHNT and YENEEA.